A single sample gave rise to the 20 T cell receptor beta chains below, sequenced in a study of cytomegalovirus exposure and HLA in healthy donors. The PCR was carried out with 60 Vbeta primers and 13 Jbeta primers. Only in-frame clones appear in the TCRdb table, and some are missing; sequencing was by immunoSEQ multiplex PCR. This sample carries about 170,000 clones, just over 70% of them seen once, and the ten largest clones take about 2.5%. The sequenced sample consisted of PBMCs. Receptors were obtained from a human donor in good health.

The rearrangement joins TRBV27 to TRBJ1-2; D ambiguous. The CDR3 has 14 residues. Looked up from germline, CDR1 is MNHEY and CDR2 is SMNVEV (reference sequence). V lost 6 bases and J 2 bases, leaving 13 bases between the germline ends. As DNA, the CDR3 is TGTGCCAGCAGGAATGCCGGGGAGAACTATGGCTACACCTTC. Translating it yields CASRNAGENYGYTF.

This sequence joins TRBV5-1 and TRBJ2-3, with 8 nucleotides matching TRBD2. CDR3 length: 15 amino acids. Germline CDR1 SGHRS, CDR2 YFSETQ. With 1 base clipped from V and 3 bases from J, the junction kept 4 bases outside the gene matches. In DNA form, the CDR3 reads TGCGCCAGCAGCTTGTACCGGGGGGGGACAGATACGCAGTATTTT. This encodes CASSLYRGGTDTQYF.

This clone came up a few times. The chain is built from TRBV11-1 and TRBJ1-1; D is possibly TRBD1 (5 bases). Per the germline V gene, CDR1 is SGHAT and CDR2 is FQDESV (reference sequence). The CDR3 runs 14 residues. V was clipped by 2 bases and J by 8 bases, with 15 bases between them. CDR3: CASSLTQGSSEAFF. DNA for the CDR3: TGTGCCAGCAGCTTAACCCAGGGAAGCAGCGAAGCTTTCTTT.

The chain combines TRBV5-8 with TRBJ2-2, with D possibly TRBD1 on 5 matching bases. The CDR3 length is 15 residues. Germline V gene data show CDR1 as SGHTS and CDR2 as YDEGEE. With 6 bases removed from V and 3 bases from J, the gap between germline ends came to 15 bases. CDR3 in amino acids: CASILWGRDTGELFF. The CDR3 nucleotides read TGTGCCAGCATTCTCTGGGGCAGGGACACCGGGGAGCTGTTTTTT.

The chain has TRBV19 and TRBJ1-1, with D uncertain. The CDR3 length is 16 residues. Trimming removed 2 bases from V and 0 bases from J, with 13 bases in between. Germline CDR1 and CDR2: LNHDA and SQIVND (reference sequence). CDR3 amino acids: CASSINLNRMNTEAFF. CDR3 coding DNA: TGTGCCAGTAGTATAAACTTAAACAGAATGAACACTGAAGCTTTCTTT.

This clone was seen a handful of times. This CDR3 is CASYKETGVSGAKNIQYF. For the CDR3, the DNA is TGTGCCAGCTACAAAGAAACGGGGGTTAGCGGAGCCAAAAACATTCAGTACTTC. The chain combines TRBV2 with TRBJ2-4, with a tentative D call TRBD2 (6 bases). Germline V gene data show CDR1 as SNHLY and CDR2 as FYNNEI. Trimming took off 8 bases at V and 0 bases at J, with 23 bases between the two ends. The CDR3 has 18 amino acids.

This clone was observed a handful of times. The chain is built from TRBV7-6 and TRBJ2-1; 7 nucleotides match TRBD2. The CDR3 spans 15 residues. With V trimmed by 5 bases and J by 8 bases, 12 bases remained unmatched. Germline CDR1 and CDR2: SGHVS and FNYEAQ. CDR3 DNA: TGTGCCAGCAGCCCCCTTGGACTAGACAACGATGAGCAGTTCTTC. It codes for CASSPLGLDNDEQFF.

This clone has more than one count but fewer than ten. Other nucleotide sequences from this sample produce the same CDR3. The chain recombines TRBV5-1 with TRBJ1-1; D remains ambiguous. CDR3 length: 14 amino acids. CDR1 and CDR2 from the germline V gene are SGHRS and YFSETQ. Trimming shortened V by 0 bases and J by 5 bases, and 11 bases separated the two germline ends. CDR3 DNA: TGCGCCAGCAGCTTGGCCGGCGGATATACTGAAGCTTTCTTT. Translating gives CASSLAGGYTEAFF. The full variable domain, completed using reference TRBV5-1 and TRBJ1-1, is KAGVTQTPRYLIKTRGQQVTLSCSPISGHRSVSWYQQTPGQGLQFLFEYFSETQRNKGNFPGRFSGRQFSNSRSEMNVSTLELGDSALYLCASSLAGGYTEAFFGQGTRLTVV.

The V gene is TRBV10-1, the J gene TRBJ1-4, with TRBD1 identical over 8 bases. The CDR3 length is 15 residues. CDR1 is WNHNN and CDR2 is SYGVQD in the germline V gene (reference sequence). CDR3 in amino acids: CAKMARDRLNEKLFF. For the CDR3, the DNA is TGCGCAAAGATGGCTAGGGACAGGCTTAATGAAAAACTGTTTTTT.

The chain couples TRBV7-2 to TRBJ2-5, with TRBD2 identical over 8 bases. The J call may be mistaken, given a closer DNA end match to TRBJ2-7. Germline V CDR1 and CDR2: SGHTA, FQGNSA. The CDR3 loop spans 16 amino acids. In nucleotides, the CDR3 is TGTGCCAGCAGCCCACAGCGGGGGCCCACCACCTACGAGCAGTACTTC. This translates into CASSPQRGPTTYEQYF.

The chain combines TRBV6-4 with TRBJ2-2, with 8 positions matching TRBD1. Trimming removed 6 bases from V and 1 base from J; junction bases left unmatched: 4. Germline loops: CDR1 MRHNA, CDR2 SNTAGT. The CDR3 sequence is 15 residues long. This CDR3 reads CASRAGTGNTGELFF. In nucleotides, the CDR3 is TGTGCCAGCAGAGCCGGGACAGGGAACACCGGGGAGCTGTTTTTT.

The chain is built from TRBV7-6 and TRBJ2-2; D may be TRBD2 (6 bases). The CDR3 has 14 residues. CDR1 is SGHVS, CDR2 FNYEAQ, per germline. Trimming took 6 bases from V and 5 from J, leaving 13 bases between them. For the CDR3, the DNA is TGTGCCAGCAGTCAGACTAGTCGAACCGGGGAGCTGTTTTTT. It codes for CASSQTSRTGELFF.

This clone was seen just once. The chain employs TRBV7-6 and TRBJ2-2; maybe TRBD2 (5 bases). Germline V CDR1 and CDR2: SGHVS, FNYEAQ. The CDR3 runs 16 residues. V was trimmed by 1 base and J by 0 bases, leaving 9 bases between them. The chain's CDR3 is CASSLGVGANTGELFF. CDR3 DNA sequence: TGTGCCAGCAGCTTAGGGGTGGGAGCGAACACCGGGGAGCTGTTTTTT.

The chain has TRBV30 and TRBJ2-2, with 12 nucleotides matching TRBD1. The germline CDR1 and CDR2 sequences are GTSNPN and SVGIG (reference sequence). Trimming at V came to 8 bases and at J to 5 bases, leaving 3 bases not matched to a gene. This CDR3 is 13 amino acids long. In DNA, the CDR3 is TGTGCCGGGACAGGGGGCAATACCGGGGAGCTGTTTTTT. Translation: CAGTGGNTGELFF.

The genes are TRBV5-6 and TRBJ1-2; 10 nucleotides agree with TRBD1. V dropped 1 base and J dropped 10; count of bases not matched to a gene: 10. The germline gives CDR1 SGHDT, CDR2 YYEEEE. The CDR3 covers 15 residues. The CDR3 nucleotides are TGTGCCAGCAGCTTGTTTTGGACGGGACAGGGGCACTACACCTTC. Encoded protein: CASSLFWTGQGHYTF.

This chain connects TRBV27 to TRBJ2-5; the D gene is possibly TRBD2 (6 bases). V was trimmed by 3 bases and J by 7 bases, leaving 6 bases between them. The germline gives CDR1 MNHEY, CDR2 SMNVEV (reference sequence). The CDR3 loop spans 11 amino acids. This CDR3 is CASSLGGTQYF. The CDR3 DNA is TGTGCCAGCAGTTTGGGGGGGACCCAGTACTTC.

This clone was counted only a few times. This chain joins TRBV2 and TRBJ1-1; D possibly corresponds to TRBD1 (5 bases). With 7 bases removed from V and 5 bases from J, the gap between germline ends came to 17 bases. CDR1 and CDR2 (germline): SNHLY, FYNNEI. The CDR3 spans 14 residues. CDR3 coding DNA: TGTGCCAGCATCGACTTGGGGGGATCAACTGAAGCTTTCTTT. Its protein product is CASIDLGGSTEAFF.

This clone has only one observation. This chain connects TRBV19 to TRBJ2-1, with D perhaps TRBD2 (5 bases). The V gene's germline CDR1 is LNHDA and CDR2 SQIVND (reference sequence). V lost 5 bases to trimming and J lost 8 bases, with 19 bases between them. This CDR3 is built from 15 residues. The CDR3 DNA sequence: TGTGCCAGTAGTCCCGATTATTTTAGCGTCGATGAGCAGTTCTTC. Translated, it gives CASSPDYFSVDEQFF.

The CDR3 DNA reads as TGTGCCAGCAGCTTAGATAGAGGGCTGGGCAATGAGCAGTTCTTC. As protein: CASSLDRGLGNEQFF. V and J are TRBV11-2 and TRBJ2-1, with D possibly being TRBD2 (5 bases). Between the trimmed V and J ends, which lost 0 bases and 6 bases, there was a span of 12 bases. The germline gives CDR1 SGHAT, CDR2 FQNNGV. The length of the CDR3 is 15 residues. Full variable domain (remainder filled in from reference TRBV11-2 and TRBJ2-1): EAGVAQSPRYKIIEKRQSVAFWCNPISGHATLYWYQQILGQGPKLLIQFQNNGVVDDSQLPKDRFSAERLKGVDSTLKIQPAKLEDSAVYLCASSLDRGLGNEQFFGPGTRLTVL.

The chain combines TRBV11-3 with TRBJ2-1, with TRBD2 matching over 8 bases. With 5 bases clipped from V and 9 bases from J, the junction kept 12 bases outside the gene matches. Germline-derived CDR1 and CDR2 are SGHNT and YENEEA. This CDR3 has 15 amino acids. The CDR3 here is CASSLRGGLRGEQFF. CDR3 sequence (DNA): TGTGCCAGCAGCCTCCGGGGGGGGTTAAGAGGTGAGCAGTTCTTC.